This T cell receptor (beta chain) was obtained from a study of T cells in Graves' hyperthyroidism and ophthalmopathy. The CDR3 regions of TCR beta were amplified from RNA transcripts. Initially, a first-round RT-PCR of the TCR CDR3 employed the HTBI primer set. TCRdb reprocessed the multiplex PCR reads via MiXCR and lists one record per CDR3 protein. The sample holds approximately 600,000 distinct CDR3 sequences, 16% seen once. The V end was cut by 5 bases, the J end by 4 bases, with 16 bases between. The CDR3 contains 15 residues. At least ten counts were recorded for this clonotype. Diagnoses rested on clinical symptoms, serum thyroxine and TRAb, thyroid ultrasound and orbital computed tomography.

The sequence came from a woman under 40 with Graves' hyperthyroidism. Sequenced material: blood. The chain uses TRBV12-3 or TRBV12-4 and TRBJ2-3; D possibly matches TRBD1 or TRBD2 (5 bases each). CDR3 loop: CASSPPGPLADTQYF. The DNA of the CDR3 is TGTGCCAGCAGTCCTCCGGGACCCCTCGCAGATACGCAGTATTTT.